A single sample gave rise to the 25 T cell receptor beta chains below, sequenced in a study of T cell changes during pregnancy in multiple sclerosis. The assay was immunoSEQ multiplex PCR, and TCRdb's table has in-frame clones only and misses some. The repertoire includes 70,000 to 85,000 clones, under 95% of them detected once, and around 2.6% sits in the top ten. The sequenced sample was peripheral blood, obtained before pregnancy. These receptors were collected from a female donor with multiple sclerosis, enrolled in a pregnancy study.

Here the CDR3 DNA reads TGTGCCAGCAGCGGAGACACCTACACAGATACGCAGTATTTT. Protein: CASSGDTYTDTQYF. The chain combines TRBV9 with TRBJ2-3, with unresolved D. V lost 3 bases and J lost 2, with 10 bases in between. The CDR3 contains 14 residues. The V gene's germline CDR1 is SGDLS and CDR2 YYNGEE.

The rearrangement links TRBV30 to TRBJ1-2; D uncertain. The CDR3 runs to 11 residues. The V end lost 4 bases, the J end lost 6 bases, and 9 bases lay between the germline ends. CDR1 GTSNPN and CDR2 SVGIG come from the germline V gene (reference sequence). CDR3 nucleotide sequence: TGTGCCTGGAATATTGGAGATGGCTACACCTTC. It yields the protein CAWNIGDGYTF.

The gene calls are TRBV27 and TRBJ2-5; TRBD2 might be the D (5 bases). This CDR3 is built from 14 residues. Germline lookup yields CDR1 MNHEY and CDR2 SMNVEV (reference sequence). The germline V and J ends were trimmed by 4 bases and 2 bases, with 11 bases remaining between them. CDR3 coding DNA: TGTGCCAGCAGTTCAACCGGGAAACAAGAGACCCAGTACTTC. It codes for CASSSTGKQETQYF.

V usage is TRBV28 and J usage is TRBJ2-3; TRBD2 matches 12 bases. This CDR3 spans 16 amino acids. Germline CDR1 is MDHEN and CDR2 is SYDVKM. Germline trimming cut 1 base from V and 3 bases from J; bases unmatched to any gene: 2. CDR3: CASSLSTSGSTDTQYF. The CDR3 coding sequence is TGTGCCAGCAGTTTATCGACTAGCGGGAGTACAGATACGCAGTATTTT. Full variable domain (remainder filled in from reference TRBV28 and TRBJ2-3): DVKVTQSSRYLVKRTGEKVFLECVQDMDHENMFWYRQDPGLGLRLIYFSYDVKMKEKGDIPEGYSVSREKKERFSLILESASTNQTSMYLCASSLSTSGSTDTQYFGPGTRLTVL.

CDR3 coding DNA: TGTGCCAGTAGTCCTCTAGCGGGAGGGCAAACAGATACGCAGTATTTT. This encodes CASSPLAGGQTDTQYF. The chain has TRBV19 and TRBJ2-3, with TRBD2 matching over 12 bases. Germline CDR1 LNHDA, CDR2 SQIVND (reference sequence). V shed 5 bases and J 3 bases; nucleotides not matched to a gene: 6. The CDR3 is 16 amino acids.

The CDR3 coding sequence is TGTGCCAGTAGTATAGCGGAGACCCAGTACTTC. It codes for CASSIAETQYF. The genes are TRBV19 and TRBJ2-5; D gene unclear. CDR1 is LNHDA, CDR2 SQIVND, per germline (reference sequence). There are 11 residues in the CDR3. The V end was cut by 1 base, the J end by 5 bases, with 2 bases between.

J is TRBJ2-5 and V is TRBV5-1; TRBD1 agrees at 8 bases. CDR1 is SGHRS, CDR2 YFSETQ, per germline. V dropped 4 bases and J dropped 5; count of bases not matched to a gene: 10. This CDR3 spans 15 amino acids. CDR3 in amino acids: CASSPDRGGWETQYF. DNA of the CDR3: TGCGCCAGCAGCCCAGACAGGGGCGGATGGGAGACCCAGTACTTC.

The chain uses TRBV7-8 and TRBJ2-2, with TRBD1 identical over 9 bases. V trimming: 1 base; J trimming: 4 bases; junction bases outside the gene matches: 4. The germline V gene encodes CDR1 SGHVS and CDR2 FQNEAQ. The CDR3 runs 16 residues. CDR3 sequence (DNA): TGTGCCAGCAGCTTAGGCGGGACAGGGCGCACCGGGGAGCTGTTTTTT. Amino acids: CASSLGGTGRTGELFF.

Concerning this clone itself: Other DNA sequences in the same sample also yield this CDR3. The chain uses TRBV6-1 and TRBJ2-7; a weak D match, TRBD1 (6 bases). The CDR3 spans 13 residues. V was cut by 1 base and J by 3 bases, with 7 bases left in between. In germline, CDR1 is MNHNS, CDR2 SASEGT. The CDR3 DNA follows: TGTGCCAGCAGTGAAGTCAGGGGCTACGAGCAGTACTTC. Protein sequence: CASSEVRGYEQYF.

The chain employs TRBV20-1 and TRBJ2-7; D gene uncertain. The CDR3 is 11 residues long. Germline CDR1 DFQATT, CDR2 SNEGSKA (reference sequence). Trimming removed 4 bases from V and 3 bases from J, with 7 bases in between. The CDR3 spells CSATENYEQYF. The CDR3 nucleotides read TGCAGTGCTACGGAGAACTACGAGCAGTACTTC.

The CDR3 nucleotides are TGTGCCAGCAGGGCCAGCGGGAGCCCGGTCAATGAGCAGTTCTTC. This encodes CASRASGSPVNEQFF. The chain recombines TRBV9 with TRBJ2-1; TRBD2 aligns across 8 bases. CDR1 and CDR2 from the germline V gene are SGDLS and YYNGEE. CDR3 size: 15 residues. V was clipped by 5 bases and J by 6 bases; unmatched bases: 10.

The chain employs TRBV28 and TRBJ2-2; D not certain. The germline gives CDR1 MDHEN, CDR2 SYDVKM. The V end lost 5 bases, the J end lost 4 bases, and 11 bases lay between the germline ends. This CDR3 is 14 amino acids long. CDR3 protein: CASSRVVFTGELFF. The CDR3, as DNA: TGTGCCAGCAGTCGGGTCGTCTTCACCGGGGAGCTGTTTTTT.

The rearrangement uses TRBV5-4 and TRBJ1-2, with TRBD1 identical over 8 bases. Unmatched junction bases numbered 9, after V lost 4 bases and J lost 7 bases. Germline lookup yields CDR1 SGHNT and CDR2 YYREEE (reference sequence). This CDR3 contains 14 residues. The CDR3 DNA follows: TGTGCCAGCAGCGGGATACAGGGGGATGGTGGCTACACCTTC. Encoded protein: CASSGIQGDGGYTF. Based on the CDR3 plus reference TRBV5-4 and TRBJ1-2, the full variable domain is ETGVTQSPTHLIKTRGQQVTLRCSSQSGHNTVSWYQQALGQGPQFIFQYYREEENGRGNFPPRFSGLQFPNYSSELNVNALELDDSALYLCASSGIQGDGGYTFGSGTRLTVV.

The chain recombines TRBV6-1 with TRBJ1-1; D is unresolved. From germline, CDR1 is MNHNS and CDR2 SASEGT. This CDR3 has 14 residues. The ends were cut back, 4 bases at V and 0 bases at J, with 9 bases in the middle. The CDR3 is CASSGRRVNTEAFF. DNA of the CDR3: TGTGCCAGCAGTGGAAGACGGGTGAACACTGAAGCTTTCTTT.

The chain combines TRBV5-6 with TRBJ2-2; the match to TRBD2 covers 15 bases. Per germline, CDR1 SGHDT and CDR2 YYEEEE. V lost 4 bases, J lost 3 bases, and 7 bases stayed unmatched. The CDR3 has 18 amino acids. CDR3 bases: TGTGCCAGCAGCGACGGACTAGCGGGAGGGCGTCACACCGGGGAGCTGTTTTTT. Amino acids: CASSDGLAGGRHTGELFF.

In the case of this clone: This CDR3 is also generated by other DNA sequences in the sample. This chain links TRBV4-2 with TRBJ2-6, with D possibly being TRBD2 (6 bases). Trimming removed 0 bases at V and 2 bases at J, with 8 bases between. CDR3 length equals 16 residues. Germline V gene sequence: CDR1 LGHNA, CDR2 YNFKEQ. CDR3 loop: CASSQDRGTGANVLTF. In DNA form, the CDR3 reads TGTGCCAGCAGCCAAGATCGGGGGACTGGGGCCAACGTCCTGACTTTC.

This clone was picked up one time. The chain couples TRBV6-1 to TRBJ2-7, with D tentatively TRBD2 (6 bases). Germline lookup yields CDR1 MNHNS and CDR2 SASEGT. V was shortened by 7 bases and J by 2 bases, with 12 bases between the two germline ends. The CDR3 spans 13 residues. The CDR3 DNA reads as TGTGCCAGCAATCTTAGCGGAGCCTACGAGCAGTACTTC. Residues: CASNLSGAYEQYF.

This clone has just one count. The CDR3 reads CASSTNRGNNEQFF. The CDR3 bases are TGTGCCAGCAGCACCAACAGGGGAAACAATGAGCAGTTCTTC. This chain joins TRBV21-1 and TRBJ2-1; the DNA was not compared with TRBD1, the D call given in the table. TRBV21-1 is noted as a pseudogene. The CDR3 spans 14 residues.

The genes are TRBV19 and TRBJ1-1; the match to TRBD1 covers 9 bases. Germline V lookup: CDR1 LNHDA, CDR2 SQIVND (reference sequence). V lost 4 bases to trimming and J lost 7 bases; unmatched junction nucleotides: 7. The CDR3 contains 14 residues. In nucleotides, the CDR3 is TGTGCCAGTAGTACTTACAGGGGGCGGGATGAAGCTTTCTTT. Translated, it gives CASSTYRGRDEAFF.

This chain's CDR3 is CASSLQPLATDTQYF. CDR3 in DNA: TGTGCCAGCAGCCTACAGCCACTGGCCACAGATACGCAGTATTTT. The rearrangement links TRBV7-3 to TRBJ2-3; no clear D. The germline V gene has CDR1 SGHTA and CDR2 FQGTGA. V lost 5 bases and J lost 2, with 14 bases in between. The CDR3 totals 15 residues.

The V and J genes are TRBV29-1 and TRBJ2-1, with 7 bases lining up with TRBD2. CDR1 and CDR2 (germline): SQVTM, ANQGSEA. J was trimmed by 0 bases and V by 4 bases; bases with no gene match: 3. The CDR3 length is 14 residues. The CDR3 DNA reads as TGCAGCGTTGTCGGCGGGAGCTCCTACAATGAGCAGTTCTTC. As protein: CSVVGGSSYNEQFF.

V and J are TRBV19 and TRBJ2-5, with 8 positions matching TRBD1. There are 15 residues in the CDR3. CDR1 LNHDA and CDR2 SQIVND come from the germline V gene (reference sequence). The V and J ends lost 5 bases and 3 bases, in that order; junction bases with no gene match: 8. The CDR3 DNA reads TGTGCCAGTAGTCTCCGGACAGGGCGAAAAGAGACCCAGTACTTC. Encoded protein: CASSLRTGRKETQYF.

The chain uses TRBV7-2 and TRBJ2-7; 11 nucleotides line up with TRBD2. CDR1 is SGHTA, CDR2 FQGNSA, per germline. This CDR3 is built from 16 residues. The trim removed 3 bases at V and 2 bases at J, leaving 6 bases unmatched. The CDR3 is CASSFLSGRAPYEQYF. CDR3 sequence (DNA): TGTGCCAGCAGCTTCCTTAGCGGGAGGGCCCCCTACGAGCAGTACTTC.

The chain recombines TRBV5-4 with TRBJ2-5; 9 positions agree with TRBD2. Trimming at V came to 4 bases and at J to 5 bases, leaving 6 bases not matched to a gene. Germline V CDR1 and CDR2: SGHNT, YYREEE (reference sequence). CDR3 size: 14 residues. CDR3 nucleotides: TGTGCCAGCAGCATAGCGGGAGCGTTGGAGACCCAGTACTTC. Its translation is CASSIAGALETQYF.

CDR3 DNA sequence: TGTGCCAGTAGTACGTCAGGGGGTGACTATGGCTACACCTTC. Its protein product is CASSTSGGDYGYTF. The chain recombines TRBV19 with TRBJ1-2; 7 nucleotides align to TRBD1. The V segment lost 4 bases and the J segment 3 bases; nucleotides outside the gene matches: 5. The CDR3 has 14 residues. Per germline, CDR1 LNHDA and CDR2 SQIVND (reference sequence).